This record concerns one T cell receptor beta chain sequence. This entry comes from a study of shared clonotypes between healthy human individuals. Germline CDR1 is SGDLS and CDR2 is YYNGEE. CDR3 size: 16 residues. V gave up 0 bases and J gave up 2 bases, with 13 bases separating them. CD4+ cells were split into CD45RA+ naive and CD45RA-negative memory subsets. Method: immunoSEQ multiplex PCR; TCRdb's copy keeps in-frame clones and lacks some. The table lists roughly 1,500,000 clones, 98% of them singletons. The sequence was obtained from a young man in good health. Sequencing used naive CD4+ T cells sorted from blood. The subset here: CD45RA+ positively selected. The J gene is TRBJ2-3, the V gene TRBV9; D gene ambiguous. CDR3 loop: CASSVVGKRNTDTQYF. In nucleotides, the CDR3 is TGTGCCAGCAGCGTAGTAGGGAAGAGAAACACAGATACGCAGTATTTT.